This T cell receptor (beta chain) was sequenced during a study of blood T cell repertoires in COVID-19. The CDR3 runs 15 residues. CDR1 is LGHDT, CDR2 YNNKEL, per germline (reference sequence). J was trimmed by 6 bases and V by 4 bases; bases with no gene match: 5. Study processing details: Nucleated cell number was recorded as an estimate derived from reference gene primer amplification. Assay used: immunoSEQ multiplex PCR; TCRdb lists only in-frame clones, some missing. V and J calls and clone size are copied from that table; D and trimming were computed from the DNA. The repertoire has about 15,000 clones, 80% to 90% of them found once; the top ten carry approximately 2.9%.

This sequence was found in a human donor in a cohort sampled during active COVID-19. The genes are TRBV3-1 (or the pseudogene TRBV3-2) and TRBJ2-1; the match to TRBD2 covers 11 bases. The sequenced sample consisted of peripheral blood. CDR3 DNA: TGTGCCAGCAGCCGTAGCGGGGGGGCCATCAATGAGCAGTTCTTC. This encodes CASSRSGGAINEQFF.